This T cell receptor beta chain was found in a study of blood T cell repertoires in COVID-19. V shed 4 bases, J shed 5 bases, and the junction held 6 bases outside the gene matches. CDR3 length: 15 residues. Germline values: CDR1 MDHEN, CDR2 SYDVKM. Clones were sequenced by immunoSEQ multiplex PCR, and TCRdb holds only the in-frame ones, with some missing. The profile shows some 200,000 clones, more than 75% of them singletons. This receptor was obtained from a human donor in a cohort sampled during active COVID-19. The V call is TRBV28, the J call TRBJ2-2, with 8 bases fitting TRBD2. The sequenced material came from peripheral blood. The DNA for the CDR3 is TGTGCCAGCAGTTCCGGGGGGGCCGGAACCGGGGAGCTGTTTTTT. Protein: CASSSGGAGTGELFF.